This T cell receptor (beta chain) is from a study of T-cell reconstitution after alpha-beta-depleted transplantation in children. This sample's TCRbeta library carried unique molecular identifier barcodes. TCRdb redid the calling of the PCR reads with MiXCR, one entry per CDR3 protein. The sample holds about 580,000 distinct CDR3 sequences, under 25% seen once. Germline V gene sequence: CDR1 MNHEY, CDR2 SMNVEV (reference sequence). CDR3 size: 13 residues. The V gene lost 2 bases and the J gene lost 0 bases, with 2 bases spanning the gap. This clonotype was recorded many times. Its specificity is not known. General study points: T-cell numbers and diversity, one year after transplant, stemmed largely from T cells that were newly produced.

The sample was PBMCs, mostly from graft donor cells, taken 360 days after TCRalphabeta/CD19-depleted stem cell transplant. This chain connects TRBV27 to TRBJ2-1; D gene ambiguous. The TCR comes from a boy younger than two who had a stem cell transplant for acute myeloid leukemia, so the T cells may come from the graft donor. The DNA for the CDR3 is TGTGCCAGCAGTTTAAGCTCCTACAATGAGCAGTTCTTC. It encodes CASSLSSYNEQFF.